These 28 T cell receptor beta chains originate from one sample sequenced in a study of human T cells and chemical hapten exposure. Sample time point: patch test 2, 6 weeks after DPC sensitization. Treatment here: therapeutic diphenylcyclopropenone sensitization with weekly scalp DPC. One entry per CDR3 protein results from TCRdb running MiXCR on the RACE reads. The data contain 95,000 or so distinct CDR3 sequences, 9.5% to 12% of them singletons. Specimen: whole blood, collected in connection with sensitization to the hapten diphenylcyclopropenone (DPC). These receptors all come from a woman aged 40 to 50 with alopecia areata. Some clones in this sample may be carry-over from other donors' samples.

This clonotype was seen ten or more times. V is TRBV25-1 and J is TRBJ1-5; D is undetermined. V lost 5 bases to trimming and J lost 2 bases, with 10 bases between them. The CDR3 totals 14 residues. The germline V gene encodes CDR1 MGHDK and CDR2 SYGVNS. This CDR3 reads CASSNFGGNQPQHF. CDR3 nucleotide sequence: TGTGCCAGCAGTAATTTTGGGGGCAATCAGCCCCAGCATTTT.

CDR3 in amino acids: CASSLTPLNTQYF. The CDR3 DNA reads as TGTGCCAGCAGTTTGACACCACTCAATACGCAGTATTTT. The chain combines TRBV27 with TRBJ2-3; D unresolved. This CDR3 spans 13 amino acids. In germline, CDR1 is MNHEY, CDR2 SMNVEV (reference sequence). The V gene lost 3 bases and the J gene lost 7 bases, with 11 bases spanning the gap.

The chain uses TRBV30 and TRBJ2-3; D gene ambiguous. CDR3 length: 14 amino acids. Germline CDR1 is GTSNPN and CDR2 is SVGIG (reference sequence). Trimming shortened V by 4 bases and J by 0 bases, and 11 bases separated the two germline ends. The CDR3 protein is CAWTTDSSTDTQYF. For the CDR3, the DNA is TGTGCCTGGACCACTGACTCTAGCACAGATACGCAGTATTTT.

The sample holds a few counts of this clonotype. This chain links TRBV2 with TRBJ1-1, with a weak D call TRBD1 (6 bases). The CDR3 runs to 14 residues. Trimming left V 1 base short and J 4 bases short, with 10 bases between. Germline V gene sequence: CDR1 SNHLY, CDR2 FYNNEI. The CDR3 sequence is CASSEDRAGTEAFF. CDR3 DNA: TGTGCCAGCAGTGAAGACAGGGCGGGCACTGAAGCTTTCTTT.

Only a few counts were recorded for this clonotype. This sequence joins TRBV4-2 and TRBJ1-2, with D tentatively TRBD1 (6 bases). The V and J ends lost 0 bases and 8 bases respectively, with 13 bases between them. The CDR3 length is 14 residues. Germline V gives CDR1 LGHNA, CDR2 YNFKEQ. CDR3: CASSQERQEGGYTF. The CDR3 DNA is TGTGCCAGCAGCCAAGAACGACAGGAGGGGGGCTACACCTTC.

This clonotype was recorded many times. This chain links TRBV27 with TRBJ2-7; D may be TRBD2 (5 bases). The V and J ends lost 5 bases and 0 bases respectively, with 14 bases between them. Germline V gives CDR1 MNHEY, CDR2 SMNVEV (reference sequence). The CDR3 extends over 15 amino acids. The CDR3 DNA follows: TGTGCCAGCAGTCCACCCGGGGTCTCCTCCTACGAGCAGTACTTC. Translation gives CASSPPGVSSYEQYF.

The sample holds many counts of this clonotype. The CDR3 nucleotides read TGTGCCAGCAGTTACCAAAGGACAGGGAACTATGGCTACACCTTC. Protein sequence: CASSYQRTGNYGYTF. The chain is built from TRBV6-2 or TRBV6-3 and TRBJ1-2, with 8 bases lining up with TRBD1. Losses at the gene ends were 2 bases for V and 2 bases for J; bases not matched to a gene: 4. This CDR3 contains 15 residues. Germline V gives CDR1 MNHEY, CDR2 SVGEGT.

This clonotype was picked up many times. The rearrangement uses TRBV7-2 and TRBJ2-2; tentatively, D is TRBD1 (6 bases). CDR1 is SGHTA, CDR2 FQGNSA, per germline. The CDR3 totals 15 residues. V was pared by 5 bases and J by 5 bases, with 15 bases between. CDR3 protein: CASSSRGFSTGELFF. The CDR3 DNA reads TGTGCCAGCAGCAGCAGGGGCTTCTCGACCGGGGAGCTGTTTTTT. The variable domain in full, with the rest retrieved from reference TRBV7-2 and TRBJ2-2, is GAGVSQSPSNKVTEKGKDVELRCDPISGHTALYWYRQSLGQGLEFLIYFQGNSAPDKSGLPSDRFSAERTGGSVSTLTIQRTQQEDSAVYLCASSSRGFSTGELFFGEGSRLTVL.

The chain combines TRBV29-1 with TRBJ2-3; no reliable D call. Trimming took 4 bases from V and 3 from J, leaving 5 bases between them. The CDR3 length is 11 residues. From germline, CDR1 is SQVTM and CDR2 ANQGSEA. The CDR3 DNA is TGCAGCGTTGCGAGAACAGATACGCAGTATTTT. This translates into CSVARTDTQYF.

In this sample, this clonotype turned up many times. The chain carries TRBV7-9 and TRBJ1-2; D remains unclear. Germline V gives CDR1 SEHNR, CDR2 FQNEAQ (reference sequence). This CDR3 is built from 14 residues. V lost 3 bases and J 8 bases, leaving 16 bases between the germline ends. CDR3 protein: CASSLASWESGYTF. CDR3 DNA sequence: TGTGCCAGCAGCTTGGCAAGTTGGGAGAGCGGCTACACCTTC.

There are many counts of this clonotype. The rearrangement uses TRBV7-2 and TRBJ2-7, with TRBD1 as a possible D gene (6 bases). Trimming cost V 1 base and J 4 bases, with 8 bases left between them. Germline assignment: CDR1 SGHTA and CDR2 FQGNSA. This CDR3 is 13 amino acids long. The CDR3 DNA reads as TGTGCCAGCAGCTTAGGGACAGAGTACGAGCAGTACTTC. Translating gives CASSLGTEYEQYF.

This clonotype was observed many times. The chain uses TRBV20-1 and TRBJ2-1, with 10 bases identical to TRBD2. The CDR3 is 20 amino acids. Trimming at V came to 0 bases and at J to 3 bases, leaving 17 bases not matched to a gene. From germline, CDR1 is DFQATT and CDR2 SNEGSKA (reference sequence). In nucleotides, the CDR3 is TGCAGTGCTAGAGATCGCCGGCGGGCGGGAGCGGGAGGGATCTACAATGAGCAGTTCTTC. Its translation is CSARDRRRAGAGGIYNEQFF.

This clonotype was seen at least ten times. V and J are TRBV12-3 or TRBV12-4 and TRBJ1-1; D is unresolved. The CDR3 has 13 amino acids. Trimming removed 3 bases from V and 1 base from J, with 6 bases in between. As DNA, the CDR3 is TGTGCCAGCAGTTTCGTGAAGAACACTGAAGCTTTCTTT. The encoded protein is CASSFVKNTEAFF.

This clonotype has a handful of counts. The gene calls are TRBV29-1 and TRBJ1-1; possibly TRBD1 for D (6 bases). The V end was cut by 8 bases, the J end by 1 base, with 8 bases between. Germline V gene lookup returns CDR1 SQVTM and CDR2 ANQGSEA. The CDR3 runs to 11 residues. The CDR3, as DNA: TGCAGCACGACAGGGAACACTGAAGCTTTCTTT. Its protein is CSTTGNTEAFF.

Only a few counts were recorded for this clonotype. J is TRBJ1-6 and V is TRBV14; 9 bases are shared with TRBD1. The ends lost 3 bases at V and 5 bases at J; junction bases unmatched: 2. Germline V gene sequence: CDR1 SGHDN, CDR2 FVKESK. The CDR3 has 15 amino acids. CDR3 sequence (DNA): TGTGCCAGCAGCCAGGGACAGGGAGATAATTCACCCCTCCACTTT. Translating gives CASSQGQGDNSPLHF.

This clonotype was observed a few times. The rearrangement links TRBV11-2 to TRBJ2-7; D unresolved. This CDR3 has 13 residues. With 0 bases removed from V and 5 bases from J, the gap between germline ends came to 8 bases. Germline CDR1 reads SGHAT; CDR2 reads FQNNGV. This CDR3 is CASSLDRTDEQYF. CDR3 sequence (DNA): TGTGCCAGCAGCTTAGACCGGACGGACGAGCAGTACTTC.

There are many counts of this clonotype. The CDR3 DNA follows: TGTGCCTGGAGTACGTCAGGGTGGAATGAGCAGTTCTTC. Residues: CAWSTSGWNEQFF. This sequence joins TRBV30 and TRBJ2-1, with TRBD1 as a possible D gene (5 bases). The ends were cut back, 2 bases at V and 7 bases at J, with 12 bases in the middle. This CDR3 has 13 amino acids. Germline V gene data show CDR1 as GTSNPN and CDR2 as SVGIG (reference sequence).

This clonotype came up a few times. V gene TRBV10-3 combines with J gene TRBJ2-7; TRBD1 agrees at 8 bases. V was clipped by 4 bases and J by 5 bases; unmatched bases: 4. The CDR3 has 13 amino acids. Per the germline V gene, CDR1 is ENHRY and CDR2 is SYGVKD. The CDR3 sequence: CAISVQGANEQYF. The DNA of the CDR3 is TGTGCCATCAGTGTTCAGGGGGCTAACGAGCAGTACTTC.

V gene TRBV25-1 combines with J gene TRBJ2-1, with 14 bases that match TRBD2. V was pared by 5 bases and J by 3 bases, with 3 bases of the junction left unmatched. The CDR3 is 16 amino acids. The germline gives CDR1 MGHDK, CDR2 SYGVNS. The CDR3 is CASSWTSGRHYNEQFF. The CDR3 DNA is TGTGCCAGCAGTTGGACTAGCGGGAGGCACTACAATGAGCAGTTCTTC.

There are many counts of this clonotype. The chain carries TRBV29-1 and TRBJ1-4; D call uncertain. Trimming stripped 4 bases from V and 5 bases from J, with 8 bases between. Germline V lookup: CDR1 SQVTM, CDR2 ANQGSEA. CDR3 size: 12 residues. The CDR3 region has the DNA TGCAGCGTTGGTGGCTGGAATGAAAAACTGTTTTTT. Protein sequence: CSVGGWNEKLFF.

This rearrangement joins TRBV19 to TRBJ1-4; possible D gene TRBD1, 6 bases. Germline CDR1 is LNHDA and CDR2 is SQIVND (reference sequence). CDR3 length equals 15 residues. V lost 5 bases to trimming and J lost 0 bases, with 10 bases between them. CDR3 protein: CASSLQGSTNEKLFF. The CDR3 DNA reads TGTGCCAGTAGTTTACAGGGCTCAACTAATGAAAAACTGTTTTTT.

This clonotype was observed at least ten times. The chain couples TRBV24-1 to TRBJ2-1; 7 bases match TRBD1. This CDR3 comprises 17 residues. The junction had 9 bases not matched to a gene; V was cut back by 3 bases and J by 2 bases. Germline V lookup: CDR1 KGHDR, CDR2 SFDVKD. The DNA for the CDR3 is TGTGCCACCAGTGATACCGGACAGGATAGGGCCTACAATGAGCAGTTCTTC. It codes for CATSDTGQDRAYNEQFF.

This clonotype has a single count. The CDR3 nucleotides read TGTGCCAGCAGCTTGCGGTCCCTGGGGAACACTGAAGCTTTCTTT. It is translated as CASSLRSLGNTEAFF. The chain uses TRBV5-6 and TRBJ1-1; unclear D gene. Germline values: CDR1 SGHDT, CDR2 YYEEEE. The CDR3 length is 15 residues. The V and J ends lost 1 base and 1 base respectively, with 11 bases between them.

This clonotype has a count of ten or more. This sequence joins TRBV5-6 and TRBJ1-1, with D possibly TRBD1 on 5 matching bases. CDR3 length: 12 residues. The germline CDR1 and CDR2 sequences are SGHDT and YYEEEE. V gave up 1 base and J gave up 8 bases, with 9 bases separating them. CDR3 region: CASSLLAGEAFF. In nucleotides, the CDR3 is TGTGCCAGCAGCTTGTTGGCAGGGGAAGCTTTCTTT.

This clonotype was seen many times. The chain combines TRBV29-1 with TRBJ2-5; D gene unclear. CDR3 size: 13 residues. Germline CDR1 and CDR2: SQVTM and ANQGSEA. Trimming shortened V by 2 bases and J by 7 bases, and 14 bases separated the two germline ends. CDR3 residues: CSVESGQVTTQYF. For the CDR3, the DNA is TGCAGCGTTGAAAGTGGGCAGGTAACGACCCAGTACTTC.

The CDR3 DNA follows: TGTGCCAGCAGCCTTGCGGACAGCTCCTATGGCTACACCTTC. This encodes CASSLADSSYGYTF. This chain connects TRBV5-4 to TRBJ1-2; possibly TRBD1 for D (6 bases). With 4 bases removed from V and 4 bases from J, the gap between germline ends came to 14 bases. Per germline, CDR1 SGHNT and CDR2 YYREEE (reference sequence). CDR3 length: 14 amino acids. Supplemented by reference TRBV5-4 and TRBJ1-2, the full variable domain reads ETGVTQSPTHLIKTRGQQVTLRCSSQSGHNTVSWYQQALGQGPQFIFQYYREEENGRGNFPPRFSGLQFPNYSSELNVNALELDDSALYLCASSLADSSYGYTFGSGTRLTVV.

This clonotype was counted many times. The V gene is TRBV7-2, the J gene TRBJ1-6; 10 bases match TRBD1. This CDR3 has 15 residues. V lost 5 bases, J lost 7 bases, and 5 bases stayed unmatched. CDR1 is SGHTA, CDR2 FQGNSA, per germline. CDR3 sequence (DNA): TGTGCCAGCAGCCCGGGACAGGGGTACAATTCACCCCTCCACTTT. It encodes CASSPGQGYNSPLHF. The full variable domain, with the rest looked up from reference TRBV7-2 and TRBJ1-6, is GAGVSQSPSNKVTEKGKDVELRCDPISGHTALYWYRQSLGQGLEFLIYFQGNSAPDKSGLPSDRFSAERTGGSVSTLTIQRTQQEDSAVYLCASSPGQGYNSPLHFGNGTRLTVT.

The chain has TRBV20-1 and TRBJ2-1, with 7 bases that match TRBD2. J lost 4 bases, V lost 0 bases, and 12 bases had no gene match. This CDR3 comprises 17 residues. CDR1 is DFQATT, CDR2 SNEGSKA, per germline (reference sequence). The CDR3 DNA reads TGCAGTGCTAGAGACCCCCGAGGCCTAGCGGTTTACAATGAGCAGTTCTTC. It specifies CSARDPRGLAVYNEQFF.